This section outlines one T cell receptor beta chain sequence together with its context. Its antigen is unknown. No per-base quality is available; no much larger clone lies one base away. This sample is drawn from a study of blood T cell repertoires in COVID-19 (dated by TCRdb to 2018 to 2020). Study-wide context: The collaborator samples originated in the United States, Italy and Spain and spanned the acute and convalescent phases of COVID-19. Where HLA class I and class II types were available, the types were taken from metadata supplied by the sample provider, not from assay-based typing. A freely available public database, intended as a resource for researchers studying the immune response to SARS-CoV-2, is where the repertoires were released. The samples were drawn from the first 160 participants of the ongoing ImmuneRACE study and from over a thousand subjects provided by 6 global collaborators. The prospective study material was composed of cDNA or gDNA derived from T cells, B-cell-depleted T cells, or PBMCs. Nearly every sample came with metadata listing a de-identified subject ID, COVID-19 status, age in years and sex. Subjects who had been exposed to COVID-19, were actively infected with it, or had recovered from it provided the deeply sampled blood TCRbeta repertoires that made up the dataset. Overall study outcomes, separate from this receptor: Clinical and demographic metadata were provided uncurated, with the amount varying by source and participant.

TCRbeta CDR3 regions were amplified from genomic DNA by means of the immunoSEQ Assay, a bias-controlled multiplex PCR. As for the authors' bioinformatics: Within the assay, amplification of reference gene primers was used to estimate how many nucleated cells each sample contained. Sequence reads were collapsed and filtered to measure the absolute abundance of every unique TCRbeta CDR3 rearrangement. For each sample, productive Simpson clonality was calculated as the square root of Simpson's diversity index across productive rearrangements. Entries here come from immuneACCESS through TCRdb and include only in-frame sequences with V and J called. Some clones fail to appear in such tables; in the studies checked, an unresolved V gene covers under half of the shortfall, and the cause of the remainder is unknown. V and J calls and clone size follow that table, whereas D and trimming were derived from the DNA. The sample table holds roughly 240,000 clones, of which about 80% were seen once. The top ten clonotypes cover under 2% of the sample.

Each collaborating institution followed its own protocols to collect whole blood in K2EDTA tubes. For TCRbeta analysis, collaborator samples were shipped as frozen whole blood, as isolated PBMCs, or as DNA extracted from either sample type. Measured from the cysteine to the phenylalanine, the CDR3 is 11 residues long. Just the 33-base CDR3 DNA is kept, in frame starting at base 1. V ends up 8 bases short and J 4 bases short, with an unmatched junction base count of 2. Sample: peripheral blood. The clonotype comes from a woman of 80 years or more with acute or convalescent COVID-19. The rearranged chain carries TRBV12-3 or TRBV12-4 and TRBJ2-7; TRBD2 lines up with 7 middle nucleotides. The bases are TGTGCCAGCGGGGGGGGGTACGAGCAGTACTTC. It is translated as CASGGGYEQYF.